Presented here are 26 T cell receptor beta chains from one specimen sequenced in a study of resident and recirculating memory T cells in vitiligo (dated by TCRdb to about 2018). Library prep was done by the immunoSEQ multiplex PCR assay. Not all clones reach the TCRdb copy of this immuneACCESS table, which keeps in-frame sequences only. Checked studies attribute under half of the gap to unresolved V genes and leave the rest unexplained. The sample table records 75,000 to 95,000 clones; about 91% of these occur just once. The ten largest clones capture about 5% of the sample. Sequenced sample: blood. The source of these receptors is a male donor with vitiligo.

J is TRBJ1-1 and V is TRBV15; D not certain. The CDR3 covers 13 residues. Germline V CDR1 and CDR2: LNHNV, YYDKDF (reference sequence). Trimming stripped 1 base from V and 5 bases from J, with 8 bases between. CDR3 protein: CATSRAAGTEAFF. CDR3 bases: TGTGCCACCAGCAGAGCGGCGGGGACTGAAGCTTTCTTT.

The J gene is TRBJ1-3, the V gene TRBV6-5; 8 bases are shared with TRBD1. J gave up 4 bases and V 2 bases, and 4 bases lay outside the gene matches. There are 15 residues in the CDR3. Germline CDR1 and CDR2: MNHEY and SVGAGI. CDR3 region: CASSYRQGPGNTIYF. The CDR3 coding sequence is TGTGCCAGCAGTTACCGACAGGGGCCGGGAAACACCATATATTTT.

This sequence joins TRBV9 and TRBJ1-1; no firm D call. The CDR3 spans 13 residues. Germline V lookup: CDR1 SGDLS, CDR2 YYNGEE. V shed 0 bases and J shed 1 base, with 4 bases lying between them. The CDR3 DNA reads TGTGCCAGCAGCGTAGTTAGGAACACTGAAGCTTTCTTT. Translating gives CASSVVRNTEAFF.

The chain uses TRBV7-3 and TRBJ2-1; TRBD2 aligns across 10 bases. CDR1 is SGHTA, CDR2 FQGTGA, per germline. The junction had 5 bases not matched to a gene; V was cut back by 5 bases and J by 4 bases. The length of the CDR3 is 15 residues. CDR3 DNA: TGTGCCAGCAGCCCCGGACTAGCGGAGTACAATGAGCAGTTCTTC. This sequence encodes CASSPGLAEYNEQFF.

V usage is TRBV5-1 and J usage is TRBJ2-1, with a tentative D call TRBD2 (6 bases). CDR3 length: 13 residues. V lost 5 bases to trimming and J lost 7 bases, with 13 bases between them. The V gene's germline CDR1 is SGHRS and CDR2 YFSETQ. The CDR3 sequence: CASSRENVNEQFF. CDR3 DNA sequence: TGCGCCAGCAGTCGGGAGAACGTTAATGAGCAGTTCTTC.

The V and J genes are TRBV7-8 and TRBJ2-3, with 9 bases identical to TRBD2. V dropped 3 bases and J dropped 10; count of bases not matched to a gene: 5. Germline CDR1 and CDR2: SGHVS and FQNEAQ. This CDR3 comprises 13 residues. The CDR3 sequence: CASSLRREGSQYF. The CDR3, as DNA: TGTGCCAGCAGCTTGAGGCGGGAGGGTTCGCAGTATTTT.

The chain combines TRBV15 with TRBJ2-7; 11 bases fit TRBD2. This CDR3 comprises 15 residues. CDR1 and CDR2 (germline): LNHNV, YYDKDF (reference sequence). The J segment lost 3 bases and the V segment lost 1 base, leaving 2 bases of the junction unmatched. The CDR3 region has the DNA TGTGCCACCAGCAGAGGCCTAGCGGGAGGCTACGAGCAGTACTTC. It translates to CATSRGLAGGYEQYF.

The J gene is TRBJ1-4, the V gene TRBV5-4, with 10 bases lining up with TRBD1. After removal of 4 bases from V and 2 bases from J, the junction contained 5 bases not matched to a gene. Germline assignment: CDR1 SGHNT and CDR2 YYREEE (reference sequence). The CDR3 is 16 residues long. The CDR3 bases are TGTGCCAGCAGCAGAGGACAGGGGGGCACTAATGAAAAACTGTTTTTT. It is translated as CASSRGQGGTNEKLFF.

The chain uses TRBV9 and TRBJ2-7; 12 nucleotides match TRBD2. V shed 4 bases and J 4 bases; nucleotides not matched to a gene: 6. Germline V lookup: CDR1 SGDLS, CDR2 YYNGEE. This CDR3 is built from 15 residues. The chain's CDR3 is CASSPTSGSGYEQYF. The CDR3 nucleotides read TGTGCCAGCAGCCCGACTAGCGGGAGTGGGTACGAGCAGTACTTC.

The rearrangement links TRBV4-1 to TRBJ2-6; TRBD2 aligns across 12 bases. CDR3 length: 18 amino acids. The germline gives CDR1 MGHRA, CDR2 YSYEKL. Losses at the gene ends were 4 bases for V and 0 bases for J; bases not matched to a gene: 4. CDR3 sequence: CASSRGLAGRSGANVLTF. The CDR3 DNA follows: TGCGCCAGCAGCCGAGGACTAGCGGGACGCTCTGGGGCCAACGTCCTGACTTTC.

The chain uses TRBV5-1 and TRBJ2-3; maybe TRBD2 (5 bases). CDR1 is SGHRS and CDR2 is YFSETQ in the germline V gene. The CDR3 consists of 15 residues. Trimming removed 0 bases at V and 4 bases at J, with 12 bases between. The CDR3 protein is CASSLGPPEADTQYF. The CDR3 DNA reads TGCGCCAGCAGCTTGGGACCGCCGGAGGCAGATACGCAGTATTTT.

This clone was recorded once. The J gene is TRBJ2-3, the V gene TRBV7-9; the match to TRBD2 covers 8 bases. Germline CDR1 and CDR2: SEHNR and FQNEAQ (reference sequence). The length of the CDR3 is 14 residues. Unmatched junction bases numbered 6, after V lost 8 bases and J lost 2 bases. DNA for the CDR3: TGTGCCAGCCGGAGTAGCGGGAACACAGATACGCAGTATTTT. Protein: CASRSSGNTDTQYF. The variable domain in full, with the rest retrieved from reference TRBV7-9 and TRBJ2-3, is DTGVSQNPRHKITKRGQNVTFRCDPISEHNRLYWYRQTLGQGPEFLTYFQNEAQLEKSRLLSDRFSAERPKGSFSTLEIQRTEQGDSAMYLCASRSSGNTDTQYFGPGTRLTVL.

The chain joins TRBV6-5 to TRBJ1-1; a weak D match, TRBD1 (6 bases). The CDR3 is 15 amino acids. The V and J ends lost 2 bases and 2 bases respectively, with 12 bases between them. Germline V gene data show CDR1 as MNHEY and CDR2 as SVGAGI. The CDR3 spells CASSYGARGNTEAFF. The CDR3 DNA reads TGTGCCAGCAGTTACGGGGCCAGGGGTAACACTGAAGCTTTCTTT.

V gene TRBV18 combines with J gene TRBJ1-2; D might be TRBD1 (6 bases). This CDR3 contains 15 residues. The germline gives CDR1 KGHSH, CDR2 LQKENI. V gave up 6 bases and J gave up 2 bases, with 16 bases separating them. CDR3 in DNA: TGTGCCAGCTCCTCCGGTGAGACAGGAAACTATGGCTACACCTTC. This encodes CASSSGETGNYGYTF.

The chain couples TRBV7-3 to TRBJ2-3, with D unresolved. The V end lost 5 bases, the J end lost 6 bases, and 15 bases lay between the germline ends. Per germline, CDR1 SGHTA and CDR2 FQGTGA. The CDR3 has 14 amino acids. The CDR3 coding sequence is TGTGCCAGCAGCCGCACCGGTTTCGGGGATACGCAGTATTTT. Residues: CASSRTGFGDTQYF.

The chain has TRBV16 and TRBJ2-2; D unclear. With 0 bases removed from V and 6 bases from J, the gap between germline ends came to 5 bases. CDR3 size: 13 residues. CDR1 and CDR2 (germline): KGHSY, FQNENV. In nucleotides, the CDR3 is TGTGCCAGCAGCCAATCCCGGGCCGGGGAGCTGTTTTTT. Residues: CASSQSRAGELFF.

This sequence joins TRBV18 and TRBJ2-7; no clear D gene. CDR3 length: 14 amino acids. V dropped 6 bases and J dropped 0 bases, with 12 bases sitting between them. Germline V lookup: CDR1 KGHSH, CDR2 LQKENI. The CDR3, as DNA: TGTGCCAGCTCCCCAGACATGAGCTCCTACGAGCAGTACTTC. Translation: CASSPDMSSYEQYF.

This rearrangement joins TRBV30 to TRBJ2-1; unclear D gene. Germline lookup yields CDR1 GTSNPN and CDR2 SVGIG (reference sequence). CDR3 length: 14 residues. V lost 4 bases and J lost 0, with 10 bases in between. The CDR3 region is CAWTSVSSYNEQFF. The CDR3 region has the DNA TGTGCCTGGACCAGCGTCAGCTCCTACAATGAGCAGTTCTTC.

The chain employs TRBV6-1 and TRBJ1-1; 7 nucleotides agree with TRBD1. Germline assignment: CDR1 MNHNS and CDR2 SASEGT. The V segment lost 5 bases and the J segment 1 base; nucleotides outside the gene matches: 4. This CDR3 has 14 amino acids. The CDR3 sequence: CASSTDRANTEAFF. The CDR3 nucleotides read TGTGCCAGCAGTACCGACAGGGCGAACACTGAAGCTTTCTTT.

The rearrangement joins TRBV7-6 to TRBJ2-2; tentative D call: TRBD2 (5 bases). This CDR3 has 15 amino acids. V was pared by 5 bases and J by 4 bases, with 14 bases between. The germline V gene encodes CDR1 SGHVS and CDR2 FNYEAQ. CDR3 DNA: TGTGCCAGCAGCGCCGTGTCCGGACTCACCGGGGAGCTGTTTTTT. Protein sequence: CASSAVSGLTGELFF.

The V call is TRBV28, the J call TRBJ1-5; tentatively, D is TRBD1 (5 bases). Germline V gives CDR1 MDHEN, CDR2 SYDVKM. Trimming pared 7 bases from V and 2 bases from J, leaving 12 bases between. The CDR3 has 14 amino acids. The CDR3 DNA follows: TGTGCCAGCACCCTCACAGGTCGCAATCAGCCCCAGCATTTT. Its protein product is CASTLTGRNQPQHF.

The chain is built from TRBV27 and TRBJ2-5, with 7 bases lining up with TRBD1. The germline V gene encodes CDR1 MNHEY and CDR2 SMNVEV (reference sequence). The CDR3 consists of 15 residues. V was pared by 3 bases and J by 5 bases, with 9 bases of the junction left unmatched. The CDR3 loop is CASSFRQGKHETQYF. Here the CDR3 DNA reads TGTGCCAGCAGTTTCCGACAGGGTAAACACGAGACCCAGTACTTC.

V and J are TRBV7-2 and TRBJ2-7; D might be TRBD2 (6 bases). The germline CDR1 and CDR2 sequences are SGHTA and FQGNSA. V was pared by 1 base and J by 1 base, with 11 bases between. This CDR3 region has 15 residues. In DNA form, the CDR3 reads TGTGCCAGCAGCTTAGGACTAGTTATTTCCTACGAGCAGTACTTC. This translates into CASSLGLVISYEQYF.

This rearrangement joins TRBV28 to TRBJ1-2, with D possibly matching TRBD1 (6 bases). V dropped 2 bases and J dropped 7 bases, with 17 bases sitting between them. CDR3 length: 15 amino acids. Germline values: CDR1 MDHEN, CDR2 SYDVKM. The CDR3 spells CASSLEGGPSRGYTF. For the CDR3, the DNA is TGTGCCAGCAGTTTAGAAGGGGGTCCGAGCCGTGGCTACACCTTC.

This clone appeared a few times. This sequence joins TRBV19 and TRBJ2-2; D unclear. Germline lookup yields CDR1 LNHDA and CDR2 SQIVND (reference sequence). The V and J ends lost 3 bases and 4 bases respectively, with 15 bases between them. The CDR3 runs 16 residues. The CDR3 loop reads CASSMAGTFSTGELFF. Here the CDR3 DNA reads TGTGCCAGTAGTATGGCAGGCACCTTTAGCACCGGGGAGCTGTTTTTT.

Ten or more counts support this clone. V is TRBV7-6 and J is TRBJ2-5; TRBD1 might be the D (6 bases). V was pared by 1 base and J by 2 bases, with 8 bases between. The CDR3 loop spans 14 amino acids. Germline V CDR1 and CDR2: SGHVS, FNYEAQ. The CDR3 DNA sequence: TGTGCCAGCAGCTTAGGGCAGGGGCAAGAGACCCAGTACTTC. It yields the protein CASSLGQGQETQYF. The variable domain in full, completed from reference TRBV7-6 and TRBJ2-5, reads GAGVSQSPRYKVTKRGQDVALRCDPISGHVSLYWYRQALGQGPEFLTYFNYEAQQDKSGLPNDRFSAERPEGSISTLTIQRTEQRDSAMYRCASSLGQGQETQYFGPGTRLLVL.